This T cell receptor beta chain derives from a study of OX40 agonist ivuxolimab in advanced cancers. About the research overall: Participants, 75% to 90% male, averaged roughly 60 years of age, ranging from roughly 23 to 90.

The germline V and J ends were trimmed by 9 bases and 3 bases, with 21 bases remaining between them. The CDR3 sequence is 16 residues long. Points on this clone: Its antigen is undetermined.

Sequenced by immunoSEQ multiplex PCR; TCRdb stores in-frame clones only, minus some. The sample shows fewer than 90,000 clones, approximately 90% of them seen only once. Study-wide results and caveats: Average numbers of expanded clones were greater in CD8+ T cells than in CD4+. Circulating CD4+ and CD8+ T cells showed clonal expansion by week 6 at 0.1 to 3.0 mg/kg.

At cycle 4 day 1, cycle 7 day 1, and baseline, blood was sampled. The TCR was taken from an adult with an advanced solid tumor such as melanoma, head and neck, liver or kidney cancer. This chain connects TRBV5-3 to TRBJ2-2, with D possibly matching TRBD2 (5 bases). TRBV5-3 is an ORF; its function is uncertain. Sequenced here: CD4+ or CD8+ T cells sorted from blood, sampled in a trial of the OX40 agonist ivuxolimab. The CDR3 sequence is CATLTRARAYTGELFF. CDR3 DNA: TGTGCCACCTTAACCCGGGCGAGGGCGTACACCGGGGAGCTGTTTTTT.